This T cell receptor (beta chain) was identified in a study of OX40 agonist ivuxolimab in advanced cancers. As for the study more broadly: Ivuxolimab was a fully human IgG2 agonistic monoclonal antibody targeting the costimulatory receptor OX40 (CD134). Intravenous ivuxolimab was administered to patients every 2 weeks at six dose levels: 0.01, 0.1, 0.3, 1.5, 3 and 10 mg/kg. Of the approximately 54 patients in dose escalation, approximately 20 had hepatocellular carcinoma, some 15 had melanoma, 9 had renal cell carcinoma and 9 had head and neck cancer. In the dose-escalation cohort, 65% to 90% of patients were male, and the mean age was approximately 60 years, with a range of 23 to 79. Patients were allowed to have had prior anti-PD-1, anti-PD-L1 or anti-CTLA-4 therapy, and 40% of the dose-escalation patients had been treated with checkpoint inhibitors. Three dose-escalation patients achieved partial responses, one with hepatocellular carcinoma and two with cutaneous melanoma. The purpose of peripheral TCRbeta sequencing was to test whether ivuxolimab changed TCR sequence diversity and led to clonal T-cell expansion. The paper describes the monotherapy dose-escalation part (N ≈ 52 patients) of the phase I trial of ivuxolimab. The study at large found these results: At doses of 0.1 to 3.0 mg/kg, clonal expansion of both CD4+ and CD8+ blood T cells was observed from baseline to week 6. Antigen specificity was not determined for the clonally expanded peripheral T cells. Low levels of normalized T-cell clonal expansion were also seen in some patients who did not respond. In partial responders in the 0.1-3.0 mg/kg groups, normalized peripheral clonal expansion was found to be among the lowest, especially among CD8+ T cells. On average, CD8+ T cells showed more expanded clones than CD4+ T cells after ivuxolimab.

Genomic DNA was isolated from the sorted cells so that the TCRbeta CDR3 region could be sequenced. TCRbeta CDR3 regions were sequenced using the immunoSEQ Assay. TCRdb re-hosts the immuneACCESS table, in-frame sequences only. Its copies lack some clones; in the studies checked, an unresolved V gene accounts for under half of them, and the cause for the rest is not known. The sample yields roughly 6,300 clones; under 85% were counted once. Together, the top ten hold around 25% of the sample. Patients with a history of autoimmune disease or receiving systemic immunosuppression were excluded from the trial. Peripheral blood for TCR sequencing was collected from all dose cohorts at baseline, on cycle 4 day 1, and on cycle 7 day 1. The samples were taken from a phase I, first-in-human, multicenter, open-label dose-escalation trial of ivuxolimab. Adults with locally advanced or metastatic melanoma, renal cell, hepatocellular, or head and neck squamous cell carcinoma were enrolled in the trial. Before TCR sequencing, CD4+ and CD8+ T cells were separately sorted from peripheral blood.

A note on this clone: Its antigen specificity is not known. No base qualities exist here, and no much larger clone lies one base off it.

The TCR sequence derives from an adult with an advanced solid tumor such as melanoma, head and neck, liver or kidney cancer. Sequenced material: CD4+ or CD8+ T cells sorted from blood, taken in a trial of the OX40 agonist ivuxolimab.

The DNA sequence is given as TGTGCCAGCACCATCCTAGGGAACACTGAAGCTTTCTTT. It translates as CASTILGNTEAFF. The rearrangement joined TRBV7-9 to TRBJ1-1; there is no confident call for the D gene. V and J are truncated by 7 bases and 1 base respectively, leaving an intervening sequence of 10 bases. CDR1 SEHNR and CDR2 FQNEAQ are derived from the germline V gene (reference sequence). The CDR3 covers 13 residues, taking in both the cysteine and the phenylalanine. Of the read, only the CDR3 DNA is kept; its 39 bases are in frame from base 1.